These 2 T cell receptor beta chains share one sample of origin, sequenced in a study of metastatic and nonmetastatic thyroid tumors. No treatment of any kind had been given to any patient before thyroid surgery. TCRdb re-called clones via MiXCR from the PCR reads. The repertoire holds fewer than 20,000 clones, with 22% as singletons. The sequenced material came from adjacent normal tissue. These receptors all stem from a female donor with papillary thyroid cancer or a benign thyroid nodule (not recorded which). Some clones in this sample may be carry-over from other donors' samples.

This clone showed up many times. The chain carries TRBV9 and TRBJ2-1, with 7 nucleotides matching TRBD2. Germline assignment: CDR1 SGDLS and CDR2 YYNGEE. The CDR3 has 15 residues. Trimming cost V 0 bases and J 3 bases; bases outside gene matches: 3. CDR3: CASSVGGRLYNEQFF. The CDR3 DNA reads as TGTGCCAGCAGCGTAGGCGGGAGACTCTACAATGAGCAGTTCTTC. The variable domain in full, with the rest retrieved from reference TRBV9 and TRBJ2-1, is DSGVTQTPKHLITATGQRVTLRCSPRSGDLSVYWYQQSLDQGLQFLIQYYNGEERAKGNILERFSAQQFPDLHSELNLSSLELGDSALYFCASSVGGRLYNEQFFGPGTRLTVL.

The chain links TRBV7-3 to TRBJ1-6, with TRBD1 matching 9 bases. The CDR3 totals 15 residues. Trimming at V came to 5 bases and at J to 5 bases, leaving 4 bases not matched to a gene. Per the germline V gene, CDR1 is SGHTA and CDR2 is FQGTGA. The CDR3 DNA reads TGTGCCAGCAGCCAGGACAGGGGCGATAATTCACCCCTCCACTTT. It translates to CASSQDRGDNSPLHF.